This T cell receptor beta chain stems from a study of T-cell memory formation after mild COVID-19. A few counts support this clonotype. Its antigen remains unknown. The CDR3 runs 13 residues. Germline-derived CDR1 and CDR2 are SGHTA and FQGTGA. Trimming removed 3 bases at V and 7 bases at J, with 10 bases between. TCRdb analysed the 5' RACE reads with MiXCR anew, one entry per CDR3 protein. Found here are about 470,000 distinct CDR3 sequences, 18% of them singletons; the top ten hold approximately 13%. Study outcomes and limitations: Within pre-infection memory, some responding clones were found, suggesting cross-reactive memory joined. A balance of CD4 and CD8 characterized clones contracting day 15 to 85, whereas later expanders leaned CD4+. Mainly in CM and EM were contracting CD4+ clones; CD8+ were in EMRA.

The TCR sequence derives from an adult woman who had mild COVID-19 (a few samples of this study predate the infection). Cell type and time point are not known. Specimen: PBMCs or a T cell subset sorted from them (not recorded which). The chain combines TRBV7-3 with TRBJ2-1; possibly TRBD1 for D (5 bases). In nucleotides, the CDR3 is TGTGCCAGCAGCTTTGGGGCGAAAAATGAGCAGTTCTTC. The encoded protein is CASSFGAKNEQFF. The full variable domain, completed using reference TRBV7-3 and TRBJ2-1, is GAGVSQTPSNKVTEKGKYVELRCDPISGHTALYWYRQSLGQGPEFLIYFQGTGAADDSGLPNDRFFAVRPEGSVSTLKIQRTERGDSAVYLCASSFGAKNEQFFGPGTRLTVL.